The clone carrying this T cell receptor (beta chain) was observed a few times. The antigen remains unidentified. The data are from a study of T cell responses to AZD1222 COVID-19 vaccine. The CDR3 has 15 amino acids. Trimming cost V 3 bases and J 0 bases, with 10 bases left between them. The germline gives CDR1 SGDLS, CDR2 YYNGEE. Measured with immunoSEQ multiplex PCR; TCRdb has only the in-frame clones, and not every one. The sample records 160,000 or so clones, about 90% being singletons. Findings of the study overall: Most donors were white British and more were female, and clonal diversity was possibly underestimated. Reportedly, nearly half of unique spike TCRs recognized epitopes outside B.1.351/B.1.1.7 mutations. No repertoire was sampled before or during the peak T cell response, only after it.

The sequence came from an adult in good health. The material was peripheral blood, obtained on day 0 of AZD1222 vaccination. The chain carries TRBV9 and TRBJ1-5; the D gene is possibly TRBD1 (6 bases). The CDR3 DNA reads TGTGCCAGCAGCGAACAGGGACTTAGCAATCAGCCCCAGCATTTT. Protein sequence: CASSEQGLSNQPQHF.